The 16 T cell receptor beta chains below all came from one sample that was sequenced in a study of blood T cell repertoires in COVID-19. The data were produced by immunoSEQ multiplex PCR, yet TCRdb's version contains in-frame clones alone and is incomplete. The sample contains 200,000 to 250,000 clones, roughly 77% of which appear only once. Sequencing was carried out using PBMCs or T cells enriched from blood (not recorded which). These receptors were obtained from a middle-aged man who had recovered from COVID-19.

The chain uses TRBV6-5 and TRBJ2-2, with a possible D match to TRBD1 (6 bases). Germline V lookup: CDR1 MNHEY, CDR2 SVGAGI. This CDR3 has 13 residues. V gave up 6 bases and J gave up 1 base, with 6 bases separating them. Here the CDR3 reads CASRQGNTGELFF. DNA of the CDR3: TGTGCCAGCAGACAGGGGAACACCGGGGAGCTGTTTTTT.

The J gene is TRBJ1-2, the V gene TRBV9; TRBD1 aligns across 8 bases. The CDR3 covers 16 residues. CDR1 is SGDLS, CDR2 YYNGEE, per germline. V shed 4 bases and J 7 bases; nucleotides not matched to a gene: 15. The CDR3 sequence is CASSRTGRSGTGGYTF. Here the CDR3 DNA reads TGTGCCAGCAGCAGAACGGGAAGATCCGGGACAGGTGGCTACACCTTC.

The chain recombines TRBV5-4 with TRBJ2-5; the D gene is possibly TRBD2 (5 bases). Germline CDR1 and CDR2: SGHNT and YYREEE (reference sequence). The V end was cut by 2 bases, the J end by 5 bases, with 16 bases between. The CDR3 has 15 amino acids. For the CDR3, the DNA is TGTGCCAGCAGCTTACGGATTGGAGGCCGGGAGACCCAGTACTTC. Protein product: CASSLRIGGRETQYF.

This clone came up once. This chain uses TRBV6-5 with TRBJ1-6; D is possibly TRBD1 (6 bases). CDR1 is MNHEY, CDR2 SVGAGI, per germline. The V gene lost 2 bases and the J gene lost 7 bases, with 12 bases spanning the gap. The CDR3 length is 15 residues. CDR3 sequence: CASSYADSTNSPLHF. In DNA, the CDR3 is TGTGCCAGCAGTTACGCGGACAGCACCAATTCACCCCTCCACTTT.

This sequence joins TRBV3-1 (or the pseudogene TRBV3-2) and TRBJ2-1, with D perhaps matching TRBD2 (6 bases). The germline CDR1 and CDR2 sequences are LGHDT and YNNKEL (reference sequence). V lost 1 base and J 2 bases, leaving 12 bases between the germline ends. CDR3 length: 16 residues. CDR3 region: CASSQGIAEPYNEQFF. The CDR3 DNA reads as TGTGCCAGCAGCCAAGGTATAGCGGAGCCCTACAATGAGCAGTTCTTC.

The rearrangement joins TRBV9 to TRBJ1-2, with a tentative D call TRBD1 (5 bases). Looked up from germline, CDR1 is SGDLS and CDR2 is YYNGEE. The V and J ends lost 3 bases and 4 bases respectively, with 19 bases between them. CDR3 length: 16 amino acids. In DNA, the CDR3 is TGTGCCAGCAGCGGGGGGACTCCCTGGTCGGGCTATGGCTACACCTTC. The encoded protein is CASSGGTPWSGYGYTF.

The genes are TRBV2 and TRBJ2-1; 9 bases agree with TRBD1. The CDR3 runs to 14 residues. V was clipped by 7 bases and J by 7 bases; unmatched bases: 8. Germline lookup yields CDR1 SNHLY and CDR2 FYNNEI. The CDR3 nucleotides are TGTGCCAGCAACCCGGGACAGGGTGTGAATGAGCAGTTCTTC. It yields the protein CASNPGQGVNEQFF.

The rearrangement links TRBV5-1 to TRBJ2-1, with a tentative D call TRBD2 (6 bases). The CDR3 contains 16 residues. Trimming shortened V by 0 bases and J by 0 bases, and 10 bases separated the two germline ends. In germline, CDR1 is SGHRS, CDR2 YFSETQ. The CDR3 reads CASSLEASVSYNEQFF. The DNA of the CDR3 is TGCGCCAGCAGCTTGGAGGCTAGCGTCTCCTACAATGAGCAGTTCTTC.

This clone was recorded at least ten times. The V call is TRBV10-3, the J call TRBJ2-3, with TRBD2 matching over 8 bases. This CDR3 has 14 amino acids. V dropped 11 bases and J dropped 1; count of bases not matched to a gene: 8. From germline, CDR1 is ENHRY and CDR2 SYGVKD. In DNA, the CDR3 is TGTGCCTTGAGTCCCGGGGGGGGCACAGATACGCAGTATTTT. Translation gives CALSPGGGTDTQYF.

This chain connects TRBV30 to TRBJ1-2; no definite D call. This CDR3 region has 13 residues. V was trimmed by 1 base and J by 4 bases, leaving 10 bases between them. Germline V lookup: CDR1 GTSNPN, CDR2 SVGIG (reference sequence). This CDR3 reads CAWSAPGVYGYTF. The DNA for the CDR3 is TGTGCCTGGAGTGCCCCAGGTGTCTATGGCTACACCTTC.

This chain connects TRBV7-9 to TRBJ1-2, with D tentatively TRBD1 (6 bases). From germline, CDR1 is SEHNR and CDR2 FQNEAQ (reference sequence). The ends were cut back, 6 bases at V and 7 bases at J, with 24 bases in the middle. The CDR3 sequence is 16 residues long. The CDR3 is CASSQRASGGAAGYTF. The CDR3 DNA follows: TGTGCCAGCAGTCAAAGGGCGTCGGGGGGCGCGGCTGGCTACACCTTC. Full variable domain (rest looked up from reference TRBV7-9 and TRBJ1-2): DTGVSQNPRHKITKRGQNVTFRCDPISEHNRLYWYRQTLGQGPEFLTYFQNEAQLEKSRLLSDRFSAERPKGSFSTLEIQRTEQGDSAMYLCASSQRASGGAAGYTFGSGTRLTVV.

The chain employs TRBV12-5 and TRBJ1-1; the D gene is possibly TRBD1 (5 bases). Germline V gene sequence: CDR1 LGHNT, CDR2 FRNRAP. Trimming pared 4 bases from V and 4 bases from J, leaving 7 bases between. CDR3 length equals 12 residues. CDR3: CASGYRGTEAFF. Written as DNA, the CDR3 is TGTGCTAGTGGTTATAGGGGCACTGAAGCTTTCTTT. Based on the CDR3 plus reference TRBV12-5 and TRBJ1-1, the full variable domain is DARVTQTPRHKVTEMGQEVTMRCQPILGHNTVFWYRQTMMQGLELLAYFRNRAPLDDSGMPKDRFSAEMPDATLATLKIQPSEPRDSAVYFCASGYRGTEAFFGQGTRLTVV.

The chain links TRBV5-1 to TRBJ1-2; D uncertain. The CDR3 has 13 residues. Trimming cost V 2 bases and J 3 bases, with 8 bases left between them. The V gene's germline CDR1 is SGHRS and CDR2 YFSETQ. The CDR3 reads CASSFMRDYGYTF. The CDR3 nucleotides read TGCGCCAGCAGCTTTATGCGGGACTATGGCTACACCTTC.

The chain combines TRBV7-6 with TRBJ2-1; 8 bases map to TRBD2. Per the germline V gene, CDR1 is SGHVS and CDR2 is FNYEAQ. Trimming cost V 3 bases and J 0 bases; bases outside gene matches: 4. The CDR3 is 16 amino acids. The CDR3 sequence is CASSLLAGGSYNEQFF. Written as DNA, the CDR3 is TGTGCCAGCAGCTTGTTGGCGGGGGGCTCCTACAATGAGCAGTTCTTC.

V is TRBV10-2 and J is TRBJ1-1; D uncertain. The CDR3 is 14 residues long. Trimming left V 5 bases short and J 5 bases short, with 15 bases between. CDR1 is WSHSY and CDR2 is SAAADI in the germline V gene. The CDR3 sequence: CASSLTEGGTEAFF. CDR3 DNA: TGCGCCAGCAGTCTGACGGAGGGTGGTACTGAAGCTTTCTTT.

In this sample, this clone turned up a few times. The rearrangement joins TRBV5-1 to TRBJ1-1, with 8 bases lining up with TRBD1. The J segment lost 0 bases and the V segment lost 0 bases, leaving 1 base of the junction unmatched. This CDR3 spans 15 amino acids. The germline V gene has CDR1 SGHRS and CDR2 YFSETQ. The CDR3 DNA follows: TGCGCCAGCAGCTTGGGGACAGGGATGAACACTGAAGCTTTCTTT. This sequence encodes CASSLGTGMNTEAFF.